This T cell receptor (beta chain) was captured by sequencing in a study of blood T cells in healthy people across ages. A sample-barcoded 5' primer and a J-beta primer mix were used in a second PCR of roughly 7 to 11 cycles. Using its own MiXCR run on the 5' RACE reads, TCRdb lists one record per CDR3 protein. This repertoire shows 700,000 or so distinct CDR3 sequences, 40% to 50% found once; its top ten account for 30%. Healthy Caucasians from Russia aged roughly 6 to 90 served as donors. Total RNA extraction produced at least 5.5 micrograms (per sample) for the study. From germline, CDR1 is MDHEN and CDR2 SYDVKM. There are 14 residues in the CDR3. After removal of 5 bases from V and 2 bases from J, the junction contained 3 bases not matched to a gene.

This receptor was obtained from a man older than 75 in good health. The specimen was blood. The chain combines TRBV28 with TRBJ2-3; 8 bases line up with TRBD2. The DNA for the CDR3 is TGTGCCAGCAGTAACGGGGGGGACACAGATACGCAGTATTTT. Translation gives CASSNGGDTDTQYF.